The clone carrying this T cell receptor beta chain has more than one count but fewer than ten. The data originate from a study of low-dose radiotherapy and immunotherapy resistance in tumors. J was trimmed by 10 bases and V by 8 bases; bases with no gene match: 18. The CDR3 totals 16 residues. Germline CDR1 is SQVTM and CDR2 is ANQGSEA. Stated time point: before trial treatment. Donors were treated with nivolumab, ipilimumab, aspirin, and low-dose cyclophosphamide and radiotherapy. TRAV- and TRBV-specific primers, spanning alpha and beta chains, primed first-strand cDNA. TCRs were put through roughly 20 PCR cycles of amplification with Phusion. A constant-region primer and the V-primer adapter served as the primer pair. Isolated mRNA underwent amplification by in vitro transcription. Via MiXCR, TCRdb re-called the reads, giving one row per CDR3 protein. Of about 64,000 distinct CDR3 sequences in the sample, about a quarter were seen once.

The sample was PBMCs, taken before treatment. The TCR was taken from a male donor with rectosigmoid adenocarcinoma. The rearrangement joins TRBV29-1 to TRBJ2-1; 12 bases map to TRBD2. The CDR3 DNA follows: TGCAGCATATACGGTAGAAAGACTAGCGGGAGCTGGGAGCAGTTCTTC. Translated: CSIYGRKTSGSWEQFF.